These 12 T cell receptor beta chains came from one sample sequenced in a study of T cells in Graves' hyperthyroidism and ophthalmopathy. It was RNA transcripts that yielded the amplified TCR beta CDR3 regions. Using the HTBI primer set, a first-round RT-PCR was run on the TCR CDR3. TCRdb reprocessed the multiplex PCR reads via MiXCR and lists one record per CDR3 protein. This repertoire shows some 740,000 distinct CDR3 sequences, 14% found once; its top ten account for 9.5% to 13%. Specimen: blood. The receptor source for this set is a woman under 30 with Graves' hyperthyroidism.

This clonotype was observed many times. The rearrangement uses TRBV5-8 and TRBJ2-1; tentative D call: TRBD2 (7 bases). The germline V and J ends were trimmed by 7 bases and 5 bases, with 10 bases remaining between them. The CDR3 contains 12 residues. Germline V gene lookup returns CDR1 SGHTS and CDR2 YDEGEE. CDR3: CASRGGDNEQFF. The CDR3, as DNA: TGTGCCAGCCGAGGGGGGGACAATGAGCAGTTCTTC.

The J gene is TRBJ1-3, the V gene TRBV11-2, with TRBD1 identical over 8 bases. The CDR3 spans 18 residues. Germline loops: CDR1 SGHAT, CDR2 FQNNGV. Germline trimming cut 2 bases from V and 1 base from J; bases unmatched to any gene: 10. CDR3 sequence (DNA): TGTGCCAGCAGCTTACTAGGACGGGACAGGCTATCTGGAAACACCATATATTTT. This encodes CASSLLGRDRLSGNTIYF.

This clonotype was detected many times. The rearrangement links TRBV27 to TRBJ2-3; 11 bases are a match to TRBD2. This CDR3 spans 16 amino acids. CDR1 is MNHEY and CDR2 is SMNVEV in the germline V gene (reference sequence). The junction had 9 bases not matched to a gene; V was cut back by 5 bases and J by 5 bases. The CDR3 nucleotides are TGTGCCAGCAGTAGCCCTAGCGGGAGGTGGGAAGATACGCAGTATTTT. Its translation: CASSSPSGRWEDTQYF.

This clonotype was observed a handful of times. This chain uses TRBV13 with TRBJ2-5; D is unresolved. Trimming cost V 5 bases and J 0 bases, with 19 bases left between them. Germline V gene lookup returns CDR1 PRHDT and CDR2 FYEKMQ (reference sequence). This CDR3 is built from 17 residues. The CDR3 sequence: CASSHRERREDQETQYF. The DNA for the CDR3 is TGTGCCAGCAGCCACCGAGAACGCAGAGAAGACCAAGAGACCCAGTACTTC.

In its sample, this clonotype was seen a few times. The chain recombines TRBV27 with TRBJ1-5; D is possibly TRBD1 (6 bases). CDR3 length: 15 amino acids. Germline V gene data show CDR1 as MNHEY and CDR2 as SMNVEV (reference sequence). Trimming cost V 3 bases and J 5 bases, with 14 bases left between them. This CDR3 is CASSLSRPGDQPQHF. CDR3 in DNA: TGTGCCAGCAGTTTGTCCAGGCCAGGGGATCAGCCCCAGCATTTT.

The CDR3 reads CASSRQTGAGGYTF. CDR3 sequence (DNA): TGTGCCAGCAGCCGCCAAACAGGGGCGGGAGGCTACACCTTC. V is TRBV6-1 and J is TRBJ1-2; 7 nucleotides line up with TRBD1. CDR1 and CDR2 from the germline V gene are MNHNS and SASEGT. Germline trimming cut 6 bases from V and 8 bases from J; bases unmatched to any gene: 12. There are 14 residues in the CDR3.

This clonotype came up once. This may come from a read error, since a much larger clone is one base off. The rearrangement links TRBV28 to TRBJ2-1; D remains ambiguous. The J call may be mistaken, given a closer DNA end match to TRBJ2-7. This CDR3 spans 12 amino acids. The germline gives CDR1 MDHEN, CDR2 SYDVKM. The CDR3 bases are TGTGCCAGCATCAGCTCCTACAATGAGCAGTACTTC. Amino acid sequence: CASISSYNEQYF.

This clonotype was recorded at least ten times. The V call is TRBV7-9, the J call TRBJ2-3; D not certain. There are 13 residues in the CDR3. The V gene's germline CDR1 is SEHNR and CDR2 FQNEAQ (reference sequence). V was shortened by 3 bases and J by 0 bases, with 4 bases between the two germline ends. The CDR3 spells CASSLASTDTQYF. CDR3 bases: TGTGCCAGCAGCTTGGCTAGCACAGATACGCAGTATTTT.

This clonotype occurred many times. DNA of the CDR3: TGTGCCAGCAGTCTTGGGGCGGGAGGTGTAGATACGCAGTATTTT. It translates to CASSLGAGGVDTQYF. This chain connects TRBV28 to TRBJ2-3; the match to TRBD2 covers 8 bases. The trim removed 5 bases at V and 5 bases at J, leaving 9 bases unmatched. The CDR3 sequence is 15 residues long. CDR1 is MDHEN, CDR2 SYDVKM, per germline.

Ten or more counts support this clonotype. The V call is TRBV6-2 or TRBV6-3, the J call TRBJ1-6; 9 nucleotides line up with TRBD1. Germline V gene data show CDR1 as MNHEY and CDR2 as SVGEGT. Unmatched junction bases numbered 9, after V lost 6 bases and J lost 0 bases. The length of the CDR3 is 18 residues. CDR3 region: CASSYLGQGTSYNSPLHF. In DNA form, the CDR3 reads TGTGCCAGCAGCTACCTTGGACAGGGGACCTCCTATAATTCACCCCTCCACTTT.

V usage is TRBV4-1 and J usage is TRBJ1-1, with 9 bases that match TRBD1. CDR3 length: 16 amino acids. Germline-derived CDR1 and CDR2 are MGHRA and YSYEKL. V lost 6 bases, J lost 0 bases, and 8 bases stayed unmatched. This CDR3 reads CASSFGQGSMNTEAFF. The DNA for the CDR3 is TGCGCCAGCAGTTTCGGACAGGGGTCGATGAACACTGAAGCTTTCTTT.

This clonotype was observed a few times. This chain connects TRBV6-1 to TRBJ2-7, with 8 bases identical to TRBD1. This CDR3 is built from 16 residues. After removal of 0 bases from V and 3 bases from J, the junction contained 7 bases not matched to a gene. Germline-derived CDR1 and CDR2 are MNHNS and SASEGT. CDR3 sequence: CASSEARDRLDYEQYF. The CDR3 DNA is TGTGCCAGCAGTGAAGCGCGGGACAGGCTAGACTACGAGCAGTACTTC.